These 10 T cell receptor beta chains came from one sample sequenced in a study of T cell changes during pregnancy in multiple sclerosis. Generated by immunoSEQ multiplex PCR, the TCRdb table keeps only in-frame clones and is missing some. In the table there are more than 65,000 clones, about 93% of which are singletons. The sequencing used peripheral blood, collected in the first trimester of pregnancy. These TCRs come from a female donor with multiple sclerosis, enrolled in a pregnancy study.

This chain's CDR3 is CASSQDGSFSGYSNQPQHF. The CDR3 DNA is TGCGCCAGCAGCCAAGATGGGTCTTTTTCAGGGTATAGCAATCAGCCCCAGCATTTT. V gene TRBV4-1 combines with J gene TRBJ1-5, with D perhaps matching TRBD1 (5 bases). The CDR3 runs 19 residues. Germline V CDR1 and CDR2: MGHRA, YSYEKL. V was cut by 0 bases and J by 0 bases, with 18 bases left in between.

CDR3 residues: CASSVGRDGYTF. The CDR3 DNA reads TGTGCCAGCAGCGTAGGGAGGGATGGCTACACCTTC. The rearrangement joins TRBV7-2 to TRBJ1-2; no reliable D call. V was shortened by 5 bases and J by 6 bases, with 10 bases between the two germline ends. The CDR3 contains 12 residues. From germline, CDR1 is SGHTA and CDR2 FQGNSA.

The genes are TRBV2 and TRBJ2-3; no definite D call. The V end was cut by 3 bases, the J end by 7 bases, with 11 bases between. From germline, CDR1 is SNHLY and CDR2 FYNNEI. There are 13 residues in the CDR3. The CDR3 reads CASSDVHRYTQYF. The CDR3 region has the DNA TGTGCCAGCAGTGACGTTCATCGGTATACGCAGTATTTT.

The chain uses TRBV14 and TRBJ1-1, with TRBD1 identical over 7 bases. The germline V gene has CDR1 SGHDN and CDR2 FVKESK. Unmatched junction bases numbered 14, after V lost 2 bases and J lost 2 bases. This CDR3 spans 18 amino acids. The CDR3: CASSQPLGQEFKNTEAFF. Here the CDR3 DNA reads TGTGCCAGCAGCCAACCCCTCGGACAGGAGTTCAAAAACACTGAAGCTTTCTTT.

The table lists this clone with a few counts. This chain uses TRBV11-2 with TRBJ2-5, with D unresolved. Looked up from germline, CDR1 is SGHAT and CDR2 is FQNNGV. The V and J ends lost 1 base and 2 bases respectively, with 8 bases between them. The CDR3 extends over 14 amino acids. CDR3 amino acids: CASSLGAVQETQYF. The CDR3 nucleotides read TGTGCCAGCAGCTTAGGGGCAGTTCAAGAGACCCAGTACTTC.

This sequence joins TRBV5-4 and TRBJ2-1, with D possibly matching TRBD2 (7 bases). CDR3 length: 16 amino acids. The ends were cut back, 4 bases at V and 2 bases at J, with 16 bases in the middle. Germline V gene data show CDR1 as SGHNT and CDR2 as YYREEE (reference sequence). The chain's CDR3 is CASSPGGQRTYNEQFF. In DNA, the CDR3 is TGTGCCAGCAGCCCGGGGGGCCAAAGGACCTACAATGAGCAGTTCTTC. Full variable domain (missing parts from reference TRBV5-4 and TRBJ2-1): ETGVTQSPTHLIKTRGQQVTLRCSSQSGHNTVSWYQQALGQGPQFIFQYYREEENGRGNFPPRFSGLQFPNYSSELNVNALELDDSALYLCASSPGGQRTYNEQFFGPGTRLTVL.

V gene TRBV7-9 combines with J gene TRBJ1-1; 7 nucleotides match TRBD1. The V segment lost 3 bases and the J segment 3 bases; nucleotides outside the gene matches: 4. Germline V CDR1 and CDR2: SEHNR, FQNEAQ (reference sequence). The CDR3 length is 14 residues. The CDR3 loop is CASSFLRGDTEAFF. DNA for the CDR3: TGTGCCAGCAGCTTTCTCAGGGGGGACACTGAAGCTTTCTTT. Filled out from reference TRBV7-9 and TRBJ1-1, the complete variable domain reads DTGVSQNPRHKITKRGQNVTFRCDPISEHNRLYWYRQTLGQGPEFLTYFQNEAQLEKSRLLSDRFSAERPKGSFSTLEIQRTEQGDSAMYLCASSFLRGDTEAFFGQGTRLTVV.

The chain recombines TRBV5-1 with TRBJ1-6; the D is unclear. Between the trimmed V and J ends, which lost 0 bases and 5 bases, there was a span of 6 bases. This CDR3 contains 14 residues. Looked up from germline, CDR1 is SGHRS and CDR2 is YFSETQ. CDR3 residues: CASSLESHNSPLHF. In DNA form, the CDR3 reads TGCGCCAGCAGCTTGGAATCTCATAATTCACCCCTCCACTTT.

The J gene is TRBJ1-4, the V gene TRBV5-1; D possibly corresponds to TRBD1 (5 bases). The CDR3 consists of 16 residues. Trimming shortened V by 0 bases and J by 1 base, and 10 bases separated the two germline ends. CDR1 and CDR2 (germline): SGHRS, YFSETQ. This CDR3 reads CASSLGSTVTNEKLFF. In DNA, the CDR3 is TGCGCCAGCAGCTTGGGTTCGACAGTAACTAATGAAAAACTGTTTTTT.

The rearrangement links TRBV27 to TRBJ2-5; D perhaps matches TRBD2 (7 bases). This CDR3 has 16 amino acids. Germline V gene lookup returns CDR1 MNHEY and CDR2 SMNVEV (reference sequence). V lost 5 bases to trimming and J lost 5 bases, with 21 bases between them. For the CDR3, the DNA is TGTGCCAGCAGTCTGCGGGGGCGTGTCTCAATGGAGACCCAGTACTTC. It yields the protein CASSLRGRVSMETQYF.